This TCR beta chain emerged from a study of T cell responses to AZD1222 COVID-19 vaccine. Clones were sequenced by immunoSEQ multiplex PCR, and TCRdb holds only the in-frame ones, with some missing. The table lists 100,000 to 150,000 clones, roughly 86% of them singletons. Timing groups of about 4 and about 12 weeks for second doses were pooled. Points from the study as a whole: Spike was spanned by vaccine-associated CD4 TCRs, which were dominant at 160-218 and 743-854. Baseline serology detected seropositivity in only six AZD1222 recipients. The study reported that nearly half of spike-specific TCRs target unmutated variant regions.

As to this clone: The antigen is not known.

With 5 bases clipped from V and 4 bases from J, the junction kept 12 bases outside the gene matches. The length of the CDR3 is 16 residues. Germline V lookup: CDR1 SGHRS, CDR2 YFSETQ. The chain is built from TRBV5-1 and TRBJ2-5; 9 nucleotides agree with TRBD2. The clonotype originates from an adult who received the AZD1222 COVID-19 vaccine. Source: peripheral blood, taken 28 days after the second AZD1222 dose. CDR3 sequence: CASRVAGTSPTETQYF. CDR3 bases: TGCGCCAGCAGGGTAGCCGGGACTAGCCCAACAGAGACCCAGTACTTC.